A single sample gave rise to the 10 T cell receptor beta chains below, sequenced in a study of shared clonotypes between healthy human individuals. Here immunoSEQ multiplex PCR was the method, and the copy in TCRdb shows in-frame clones only, minus some. The data show hundreds of thousands of clones, about three quarters seen once. Input material: PBMCs. These receptors were collected from a woman in her forties in good health. Some clones in this sample may be carry-over from other donors' samples.

The chain carries TRBV6-5 and TRBJ1-3; no definite D call. The length of the CDR3 is 16 residues. Germline V gives CDR1 MNHEY, CDR2 SVGAGI. Trimming took off 4 bases at V and 8 bases at J, with 21 bases between the two ends. The DNA for the CDR3 is TGTGCCAGCAGTTCCCCGGGAGGAGGAATGAGGGACACCATATATTTT. Protein: CASSSPGGGMRDTIYF.

This chain links TRBV10-3 with TRBJ1-1, with D unresolved. The ends were cut back, 3 bases at V and 2 bases at J, with 13 bases in the middle. Germline CDR1 ENHRY, CDR2 SYGVKD. The CDR3 length is 15 residues. The DNA of the CDR3 is TGTGCCATCAGTGATCCCGGACTGACCAACACTGAAGCTTTCTTT. It yields the protein CAISDPGLTNTEAFF.

V is TRBV10-1 and J is TRBJ2-7; no clear D. The CDR3 spans 13 residues. Germline assignment: CDR1 WNHNN and CDR2 SYGVQD (reference sequence). Trimming removed 3 bases at V and 0 bases at J, with 6 bases between. The DNA for the CDR3 is TGCGCCAGCAGTGAATACAGCTCCTACGAGCAGTACTTC. Residues: CASSEYSSYEQYF.

V is TRBV10-2 and J is TRBJ2-2, with D possibly being TRBD1 (6 bases). CDR1 is WSHSY, CDR2 SAAADI, per germline. Trimming took off 3 bases at V and 4 bases at J, with 9 bases between the two ends. This CDR3 has 14 amino acids. The CDR3 loop is CASSDQGRTGELFF. The CDR3 DNA sequence: TGCGCCAGCAGTGACCAGGGGCGCACCGGGGAGCTGTTTTTT.

The chain combines TRBV28 with TRBJ2-1; tentatively, D is TRBD1 (5 bases). V shed 5 bases and J shed 6 bases, with 14 bases lying between them. Germline V gives CDR1 MDHEN, CDR2 SYDVKM. CDR3 length: 14 amino acids. The CDR3, as DNA: TGTGCCAGCAGTCCCCGACAGTCGTTCAATGAGCAGTTCTTC. As protein: CASSPRQSFNEQFF.

With respect to this clone: One base away lies a much larger clone, so this may be a sequencing read error. The gene calls are TRBV30 and TRBJ2-1; 8 bases agree with TRBD2. CDR1 and CDR2 (germline): GTSNPN, SVGIG (reference sequence). The CDR3 has 14 residues. The CDR3 here is CVWSLSSGFNEQFF. DNA for the CDR3: TGTGTCTGGAGTTTGTCTAGCGGGTTTAATGAGCAGTTCTTC.

There are many counts of this clone. The J gene is TRBJ2-2, the V gene TRBV27; TRBD2 might be the D (5 bases). CDR1 is MNHEY, CDR2 SMNVEV, per germline (reference sequence). Trimming removed 6 bases at V and 6 bases at J, with 14 bases between. The CDR3 is made up of 14 amino acids. This CDR3 is CASRSWEKAGELFF. CDR3 sequence (DNA): TGTGCCAGCAGGTCCTGGGAGAAGGCCGGGGAGCTGTTTTTT.

This rearrangement joins TRBV10-3 to TRBJ2-7; D possibly corresponds to TRBD1 (6 bases). The CDR3 has 12 amino acids. CDR1 is ENHRY and CDR2 is SYGVKD in the germline V gene. V lost 10 bases, J lost 0 bases, and 10 bases lay in between. The CDR3: CATMDSSYEQYF. In DNA form, the CDR3 reads TGTGCCACCATGGACAGCTCCTACGAGCAGTACTTC.

This clone has a single count. The chain links TRBV18 to TRBJ1-3, with 7 bases fitting TRBD1. V lost 3 bases to trimming and J lost 0 bases; unmatched junction nucleotides: 2. In germline, CDR1 is KGHSH, CDR2 LQKENI. The CDR3 has 15 amino acids. CDR3 nucleotides: TGTGCCAGCTCACCTACAGGGGACTCTGGAAACACCATATATTTT. It yields the protein CASSPTGDSGNTIYF.

The chain combines TRBV18 with TRBJ2-1; TRBD1 matches 12 bases. CDR1 is KGHSH and CDR2 is LQKENI in the germline V gene. The CDR3 contains 16 residues. The ends lost 1 base at V and 7 bases at J; junction bases unmatched: 5. DNA for the CDR3: TGTGCCAGCTCACCACGGGGACAGGGGGCCGCTAATGAGCAGTTCTTC. Translation: CASSPRGQGAANEQFF. The complete variable domain, with remaining parts taken from reference TRBV18 and TRBJ2-1, reads NAGVMQNPRHLVRRRGQEARLRCSPMKGHSHVYWYRQLPEEGLKFMVYLQKENIIDESGMPKERFSAEFPKEGPSILRIQQVVRGDSAAYFCASSPRGQGAANEQFFGPGTRLTVL.